This TCR beta chain emerged from a study of shared clonotypes between healthy human individuals. Germline CDR1 is LGHNT and CDR2 is FRNRAP. The CDR3 extends over 17 amino acids. The germline V and J ends were trimmed by 0 bases and 9 bases, with 21 bases remaining between them. The protocol was immunoSEQ multiplex PCR, while the TCRdb copy is restricted to in-frame clones and leaves out a portion. The sample yields some 500,000 clones, roughly 80% seen once. The sequence came from a middle-aged woman in good health. Some clones in this sample may be carry-over from other donors' samples. The chain couples TRBV12-5 to TRBJ2-1, with D maybe TRBD1 (5 bases). Sequenced sample: PBMCs. The CDR3 DNA sequence: TGTGCTAGTGGTTTGGTAGGTGGGCAGGGCGATCATAGTGAGCAGTTCTTC. Its protein product is CASGLVGGQGDHSEQFF.